The 17 T cell receptor beta chains given below trace back to one sample, sequenced in a study of technical replicates of blood from several donors. The assay was immunoSEQ multiplex PCR, and TCRdb's table has in-frame clones only and misses some. The sample holds around 80,000 clones, 96% seen once. Material: T cells isolated from PBMCs. The receptors were sampled from a human donor in good health.

The rearrangement joins TRBV6-6 to TRBJ2-2; the D gene is possibly TRBD1 (6 bases). This CDR3 has 15 amino acids. Germline V gene sequence: CDR1 MNHNY, CDR2 SVGAGI (reference sequence). V gave up 6 bases and J gave up 3 bases, with 14 bases separating them. The CDR3 DNA reads as TGTGCCAGCAGCCGACAGGCAGGGGACACCGGGGAGCTGTTTTTT. Its translation: CASSRQAGDTGELFF.

The chain is built from TRBV27 and TRBJ2-7; D might be TRBD2 (6 bases). CDR1 is MNHEY and CDR2 is SMNVEV in the germline V gene (reference sequence). V shed 2 bases and J shed 4 bases, with 12 bases lying between them. The CDR3 consists of 14 residues. The CDR3 sequence: CASSLGGGYYEQYF. In DNA, the CDR3 is TGTGCCAGCAGTTTAGGGGGAGGTTATTACGAGCAGTACTTC.

This chain uses TRBV7-3 with TRBJ1-2; D not resolved. The CDR3 totals 15 residues. Germline V lookup: CDR1 SGHTA, CDR2 FQGTGA. The V end lost 1 base, the J end lost 13 bases, and 22 bases lay between the germline ends. CDR3 in DNA: TGTGCCAGCAGCTTAAATTTGGGCGGGGTCGCTGAACTCACCTTC. Translation gives CASSLNLGGVAELTF.

The chain recombines TRBV30 with TRBJ2-1, with unresolved D. Germline V gives CDR1 GTSNPN, CDR2 SVGIG (reference sequence). V was trimmed by 0 bases and J by 3 bases, leaving 3 bases between them. The CDR3 sequence is 12 residues long. The CDR3 nucleotides read TGTGCCTGGAGTGTTAGCTACAATGAGCAGTTCTTC. This sequence encodes CAWSVSYNEQFF.

The rearrangement joins TRBV10-2 to TRBJ2-5; D gene ambiguous. Trimming pared 1 base from V and 4 bases from J, leaving 10 bases between. The CDR3 runs 14 residues. The V gene's germline CDR1 is WSHSY and CDR2 SAAADI. The CDR3 region has the DNA TGCGCCAGCAGTGAGTTGAGTTTTGGAGAGACCCAGTACTTC. Its translation: CASSELSFGETQYF.

The chain joins TRBV19 to TRBJ2-2; 7 bases align to TRBD2. The CDR3 consists of 16 residues. CDR1 is LNHDA, CDR2 SQIVND, per germline (reference sequence). V lost 1 base to trimming and J lost 7 bases; unmatched junction nucleotides: 9. CDR3 loop: CASSIVQLGGIGELFF. The DNA of the CDR3 is TGTGCCAGTAGTATAGTCCAGTTGGGAGGGATCGGGGAGCTGTTTTTT. The complete variable domain, with remaining parts taken from reference TRBV19 and TRBJ2-2, reads DGGITQSPKYLFRKEGQNVTLSCEQNLNHDAMYWYRQDPGQGLRLIYYSQIVNDFQKGDIAEGYSVSREKKESFPLTVTSAQKNPTAFYLCASSIVQLGGIGELFFGEGSRLTVL.

The rearrangement uses TRBV27 and TRBJ1-2; a weak D match, TRBD1 (5 bases). From germline, CDR1 is MNHEY and CDR2 SMNVEV (reference sequence). V dropped 2 bases and J dropped 4 bases, with 14 bases sitting between them. There are 15 residues in the CDR3. The chain's CDR3 is CASSLKGVLSYGYTF. In DNA form, the CDR3 reads TGTGCCAGCAGTTTAAAAGGGGTTCTGAGCTATGGCTACACCTTC.

The chain employs TRBV9 and TRBJ2-7, with TRBD1 matching over 11 bases. This CDR3 region has 14 residues. The V gene end was trimmed by 3 bases and the J gene end by 3 bases; junction bases not matched to a gene: 2. Germline CDR1 SGDLS, CDR2 YYNGEE. CDR3 coding DNA: TGTGCCAGCAGCGAAGGGACAGGGGGCTACGAGCAGTACTTC. Translated: CASSEGTGGYEQYF.

This sequence joins TRBV2 and TRBJ2-2; D call uncertain. V was shortened by 7 bases and J by 0 bases, with 12 bases between the two germline ends. CDR1 and CDR2 (germline): SNHLY, FYNNEI. The CDR3 runs to 15 residues. The CDR3 reads CASTPMAANTGELFF. The CDR3 DNA is TGTGCCAGCACTCCCATGGCGGCGAACACCGGGGAGCTGTTTTTT.

This clone was picked up a small number of times. The chain couples TRBV7-8 to TRBJ2-7; tentatively, D is TRBD2 (5 bases). V lost 0 bases and J lost 3, with 9 bases in between. CDR3 length: 14 amino acids. The V gene's germline CDR1 is SGHVS and CDR2 FQNEAQ. The CDR3 is CASSLAGVSYEQYF. CDR3 bases: TGTGCCAGCAGCTTAGCGGGAGTGAGCTACGAGCAGTACTTC.

This clone was observed a single time. The chain is built from TRBV5-1 and TRBJ1-1; D gene unclear. Germline CDR1 reads SGHRS; CDR2 reads YFSETQ. Trimming took off 0 bases at V and 0 bases at J, with 9 bases between the two ends. The CDR3 sequence is 15 residues long. This CDR3 is CASSLVSDMNTEAFF. The DNA for the CDR3 is TGCGCCAGCAGCTTGGTATCCGACATGAACACTGAAGCTTTCTTT.

This chain joins TRBV11-2 and TRBJ2-1; D is undetermined. CDR1 and CDR2 from the germline V gene are SGHAT and FQNNGV. The CDR3 length is 13 residues. V shed 5 bases and J shed 10 bases, with 15 bases lying between them. DNA of the CDR3: TGTGCCAGCAGCGTGAACTTGGTTTTGGAGCAGTTCTTC. It specifies CASSVNLVLEQFF.

The chain uses TRBV19 and TRBJ2-1; TRBD2 agrees at 8 bases. The CDR3 consists of 13 residues. The germline V gene encodes CDR1 LNHDA and CDR2 SQIVND (reference sequence). CDR3 nucleotide sequence: TGTGCGGAGACTAGCGCAGCGGGTCATGAGCAGTTCTTC. Protein product: CAETSAAGHEQFF. The variable domain in full, with the rest retrieved from reference TRBV19 and TRBJ2-1, is DGGITQSPKYLFRKEGQNVTLSCEQNLNHDAMYWYRQDPGQGLRLIYYSQIVNDFQKGDIAEGYSVSREKKESFPLTVTSAQKNPTAFYLCAETSAAGHEQFFGPGTRLTVL.

The CDR3 protein is CSAANPDRNIQYF. The CDR3 coding sequence is TGCAGCGCTGCCAACCCGGACAGAAACATTCAGTACTTC. V and J are TRBV29-1 and TRBJ2-4; the D gene is possibly TRBD1 (6 bases). The CDR3 has 13 residues. CDR1 SQVTM and CDR2 ANQGSEA come from the germline V gene. V was cut by 7 bases and J by 6 bases, with 16 bases left in between.

The V and J genes are TRBV27 and TRBJ2-5; 9 nucleotides match TRBD1. From germline, CDR1 is MNHEY and CDR2 SMNVEV (reference sequence). The CDR3 has 17 amino acids. V was pared by 2 bases and J by 7 bases, with 14 bases of the junction left unmatched. The CDR3 nucleotides are TGTGCCAGCAGTTTAGACGGGACAGGGACGCATTATATGACCCAGTACTTC. The encoded protein is CASSLDGTGTHYMTQYF.

The rearrangement links TRBV5-4 to TRBJ2-4, with D possibly TRBD2 on 5 matching bases. Per germline, CDR1 SGHNT and CDR2 YYREEE (reference sequence). There are 15 residues in the CDR3. V was pared by 4 bases and J by 0 bases, with 11 bases between. In nucleotides, the CDR3 is TGTGCCAGCAGCGTTGGAGGTGTAGCCAAAAACATTCAGTACTTC. Protein sequence: CASSVGGVAKNIQYF.

This sequence joins TRBV7-8 and TRBJ2-1; D is perhaps TRBD2 (5 bases). Germline assignment: CDR1 SGHVS and CDR2 FQNEAQ. V lost 4 bases and J lost 6, with 16 bases in between. The CDR3 consists of 15 residues. The CDR3 loop is CASSSGGRRVNEQFF. CDR3 nucleotides: TGTGCCAGCAGCTCCGGAGGTCGTAGGGTCAATGAGCAGTTCTTC. The variable domain in full, completed from reference TRBV7-8 and TRBJ2-1, reads GAGVSQSPRYKVAKRGQDVALRCDPISGHVSLFWYQQALGQGPEFLTYFQNEAQLDKSGLPSDRFFAERPEGSVSTLKIQRTQQEDSAVYLCASSSGGRRVNEQFFGPGTRLTVL.